The next 6 T cell receptor beta chains were all read from a single sample in a study of T cells after yellow fever vaccination. TCRdb re-called the 5' RACE reads through MiXCR, storing one row per CDR3 protein. The table has hundreds of thousands of distinct CDR3 sequences, 9.5% to 15% seen once. The sequencing used CD4+ T cells sorted from PBMCs, collected 15 days after the yellow fever booster vaccination. The receptors derive from a young man who received the YFV17D yellow fever vaccine.

The J gene is TRBJ2-1, the V gene TRBV5-4; 10 bases agree with TRBD2. This CDR3 region has 15 residues. Trimming at V came to 0 bases and at J to 5 bases, leaving 2 bases not matched to a gene. The germline V gene encodes CDR1 SGHNT and CDR2 YYREEE (reference sequence). The CDR3 nucleotides read TGTGCCAGCAGCTTGGAAGCGGGGGGGAACAATGAGCAGTTCTTC. It translates to CASSLEAGGNNEQFF.

This clonotype was seen a handful of times. This sequence joins TRBV2 and TRBJ1-2, with a weak D call TRBD1 (5 bases). The length of the CDR3 is 14 residues. V lost 4 bases, J lost 0 bases, and 9 bases lay in between. The germline V gene has CDR1 SNHLY and CDR2 FYNNEI. In DNA form, the CDR3 reads TGTGCCAGCAGTGCCTACAGGTCTAACTATGGCTACACCTTC. It codes for CASSAYRSNYGYTF.

On this clonotype itself: One end of the junction varies from germline; a read error may be responsible. The rearrangement links TRBV18 to TRBJ1-2; tentative D call: TRBD1 (6 bases). This CDR3 is built from 14 residues. CDR1 and CDR2 (germline): KGHSH, LQKENI. CDR3 loop: CATSGAFPNYGYTF. CDR3 bases: TGTGCCACCTCAGGGGCCTTTCCTAACTATGGCTACACCTTC.

This clonotype was seen a handful of times. The chain carries TRBV28 and TRBJ1-6, with no clear D. The germline gives CDR1 MDHEN, CDR2 SYDVKM. This CDR3 has 12 amino acids. Trimming cost V 8 bases and J 7 bases, with 9 bases left between them. The CDR3 DNA sequence: TGTGCCAGCGGAACCTCCAATTCACCCCTCCACTTT. This encodes CASGTSNSPLHF.

This clonotype has a handful of counts. The chain has TRBV4-3 and TRBJ1-2; D gene unclear. This CDR3 comprises 14 residues. CDR1 and CDR2 from the germline V gene are LGHNA and YSLEER. Between the trimmed V and J ends, which lost 0 bases and 7 bases, there was a span of 12 bases. CDR3 sequence: CASSQDAVTGGYTF. The CDR3, as DNA: TGCGCCAGCAGCCAAGACGCGGTAACTGGTGGCTACACCTTC.

The gene calls are TRBV19 and TRBJ2-4; D is possibly TRBD2 (5 bases). Between the trimmed V and J ends, which lost 3 bases and 2 bases, there was a span of 20 bases. Looked up from germline, CDR1 is LNHDA and CDR2 is SQIVND (reference sequence). This CDR3 has 18 amino acids. The chain's CDR3 is CASSMTGPAGESKNIQYF. CDR3 nucleotide sequence: TGTGCCAGTAGTATGACTGGCCCGGCGGGTGAATCCAAAAACATTCAGTACTTC.